Listed below are T cell receptor beta chains from one sample, sequenced in a study of blood T cell repertoires in COVID-19. The assay was immunoSEQ multiplex PCR, and TCRdb's table has in-frame clones only and misses some. The sample yields about 180,000 clones, about 88% seen once. Sequencing was done on a sample of PBMCs or T cells enriched from blood (not recorded which). The receptor source for this set is a woman aged 40 to 55 with acute COVID-19. Each CDR3 is given with its conserved first and last residue. D genes are given only for firm matches. The size entry is marked missing in some rows and otherwise reads once, few, many or a size class.

TRBV29-1	TRBJ1-1	.	.	CSVPSAGNTEAFF	TGCAGCGTTCCCTCGGCGGGGAACACTGAAGCTTTCTTT
TRBV2	TRBJ1-6	.	.	CASDPGTNYNSPLHF	TGTGCCAGCGACCCCGGGACAAATTATAATTCACCCCTCCACTTT
TRBV30	TRBJ1-5	.	TRBD1	CAWKTGSGNQPQHF	TGTGCCTGGAAGACAGGGTCGGGAAATCAGCCCCAGCATTTT
TRBV5-6	TRBJ2-1	.	TRBD2	CASSPGAKRERYQQFF	TGTGCCAGCAGCCCTGGGGCTAAGCGGGAGAGGTATCAGCAGTTCTTC
TRBV3-1/TRBV3-2	TRBJ1-6	.	.	CASSQVAPPGDSPLHF	TGTGCCAGCAGCCAAGTGGCACCCCCGGGAGATTCACCCCTCCACTTT
TRBV6-5	TRBJ1-2	.	TRBD1	CASTDREGYGYTF	TGTGCCAGCACGGACAGGGAGGGCTATGGCTACACCTTC
TRBV19	TRBJ2-7	few	.	CASSQSRERLSYEQYF	TGTGCCAGTAGTCAATCTCGGGAGCGGTTGTCCTACGAGCAGTACTTC
TRBV4-1	TRBJ1-6	.	.	CASSLEQESSYNSPLHF	TGCGCCAGCAGCCTCGAACAGGAGAGCTCCTATAATTCACCCCTCCACTTT
TRBV7-2	TRBJ2-3	once	TRBD2	CASSLVASGMGDTQYF	TGTGCCAGCAGCTTAGTGGCTAGCGGGATGGGAGATACGCAGTATTTT
TRBV30	TRBJ1-5	.	TRBD1	CAWSTRQGAGQPQHF	TGTGCCTGGAGTACGAGACAGGGGGCCGGTCAGCCCCAGCATTTT
TRBV24-1	TRBJ2-3	.	TRBD2	CATSSSGGADTQYF	TGTGCCACCAGTAGTAGCGGGGGGGCAGATACGCAGTATTTT
TRBV6-2/TRBV6-3	TRBJ1-2	.	.	CASSRYRETTF	TGTGCCAGCAGTCGATACAGGGAGACGACCTTC
TRBV12-3/TRBV12-4	TRBJ2-5	.	.	CASSLGLGETQYF	TGTGCCAGCAGTTTAGGGCTAGGTGAGACCCAGTACTTC
TRBV18	TRBJ2-2	.	TRBD1	CASSFRRQGNTGELFF	TGTGCCAGCTCATTCCGTCGACAGGGGAACACCGGGGAGCTGTTTTTT
TRBV19	TRBJ1-3	.	TRBD1	CASRPTGTAGNTIYF	TGTGCCAGTAGACCGACCGGGACAGCAGGAAACACCATATATTTT
TRBV5-1	TRBJ2-5	once	.	CASSMTGAPSETQYF	TGCGCCAGCAGCATGACAGGAGCCCCGTCGGAGACCCAGTACTTC
TRBV3-1/TRBV3-2	TRBJ2-3	.	TRBD1	CASSHHGQGPFTDTQYF	TGTGCCAGCAGCCACCATGGACAGGGGCCTTTCACAGATACGCAGTATTTT
TRBV3-1/TRBV3-2	TRBJ1-4	.	TRBD1	CASRRQGAGEKLFF	TGTGCCAGCAGGCGACAGGGGGCGGGAGAAAAACTGTTTTTT
TRBV13	TRBJ2-5	.	.	CASSLGSETQYF	TGTGCCAGCAGCTTAGGTTCGGAGACCCAGTACTTC
TRBV6-6	TRBJ2-7	.	.	CASSSSSEQYF	TGTGCCAGCAGTTCAAGCTCCGAGCAGTACTTC
TRBV14	TRBJ2-1	.	.	CASSQLGSSYNEQFF	TGTGCCAGCAGCCAGCTAGGTAGCTCCTACAATGAGCAGTTCTTC
TRBV28	TRBJ1-4	.	TRBD1	CASRRTGALGEKLFF	TGTGCCAGCAGAAGGACAGGGGCCCTTGGCGAAAAACTGTTTTTT
TRBV5-1	TRBJ1-2	.	TRBD1	CASSPGTGDGYTF	TGCGCCAGCAGCCCAGGGACAGGAGATGGCTACACCTTC
TRBV5-1	TRBJ1-1	.	.	CASRIFPPGEGHTEAFF	TGCGCCAGCAGAATCTTCCCCCCAGGGGAGGGCCACACTGAAGCTTTCTTT
TRBV9	TRBJ2-3	.	.	CASSVDGASTDTQYF	TGTGCCAGCAGCGTAGATGGGGCTAGCACAGATACGCAGTATTTT
TRBV6-6	TRBJ2-7	.	.	CASSRPGDSSYEQYF	TGTGCCAGCTCGAGGCCGGGCGACAGCTCCTACGAGCAGTACTTC
TRBV27	TRBJ1-1	once	.	CASMVWGRETEAFF	TGTGCCAGCATGGTTTGGGGGCGAGAGACTGAAGCTTTCTTT
TRBV29-1	TRBJ2-1	.	.	CSVVGASSWYEQFF	TGCAGCGTTGTGGGGGCCTCTTCCTGGTATGAGCAGTTCTTC
TRBV7-9	TRBJ1-3	.	.	CASSLTGLHSGNTIYF	TGTGCCAGCAGCTTAACGGGACTTCACTCTGGAAACACCATATATTTT
TRBV7-3	TRBJ2-7	.	.	CASSLYPSDEQYF	TGTGCCAGCAGCTTATACCCTTCGGACGAGCAGTACTTC
TRBV19	TRBJ1-4	.	TRBD1	CASSMNRGYEKLFF	TGTGCCAGTAGTATGAACAGGGGCTACGAAAAACTGTTTTTT
TRBV7-8	TRBJ2-7	.	TRBD2	CASSPGGWSYEQYF	TGTGCCAGCAGCCCGGGGGGTTGGTCCTACGAGCAGTACTTC
TRBV5-1	TRBJ2-1	.	.	CASSLVVETYNEQFF	TGCGCCAGCAGCTTGGTTGTAGAAACCTACAATGAGCAGTTCTTC
TRBV28	TRBJ2-2	.	.	CASQGRPNTGELFF	TGTGCCAGCCAGGGGCGCCCGAACACCGGGGAGCTGTTTTTT
TRBV7-2	TRBJ2-7	.	TRBD2	CASSLDAGGVPYEQYF	TGTGCCAGCAGCTTAGATGCGGGAGGGGTACCCTACGAGCAGTACTTC